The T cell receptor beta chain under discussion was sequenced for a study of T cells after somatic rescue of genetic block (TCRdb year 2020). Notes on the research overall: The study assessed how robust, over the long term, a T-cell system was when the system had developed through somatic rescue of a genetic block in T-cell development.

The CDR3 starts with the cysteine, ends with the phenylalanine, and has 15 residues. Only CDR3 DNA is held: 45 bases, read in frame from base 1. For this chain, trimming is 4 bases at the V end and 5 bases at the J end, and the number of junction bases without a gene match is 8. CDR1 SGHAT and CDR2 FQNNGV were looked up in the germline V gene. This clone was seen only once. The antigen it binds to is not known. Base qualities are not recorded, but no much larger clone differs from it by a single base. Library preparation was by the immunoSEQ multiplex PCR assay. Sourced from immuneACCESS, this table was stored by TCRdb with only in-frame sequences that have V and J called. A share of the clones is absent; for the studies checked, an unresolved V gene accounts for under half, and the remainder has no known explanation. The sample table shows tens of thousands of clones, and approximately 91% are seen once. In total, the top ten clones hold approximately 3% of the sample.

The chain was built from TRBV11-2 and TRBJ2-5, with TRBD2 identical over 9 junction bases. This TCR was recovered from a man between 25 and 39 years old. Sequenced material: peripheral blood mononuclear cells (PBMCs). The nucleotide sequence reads TGTGCCAGCAGCTCCAATCGGCGGGAGGGGGAGACCCAGTACTTC. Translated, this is CASSSNRREGETQYF.